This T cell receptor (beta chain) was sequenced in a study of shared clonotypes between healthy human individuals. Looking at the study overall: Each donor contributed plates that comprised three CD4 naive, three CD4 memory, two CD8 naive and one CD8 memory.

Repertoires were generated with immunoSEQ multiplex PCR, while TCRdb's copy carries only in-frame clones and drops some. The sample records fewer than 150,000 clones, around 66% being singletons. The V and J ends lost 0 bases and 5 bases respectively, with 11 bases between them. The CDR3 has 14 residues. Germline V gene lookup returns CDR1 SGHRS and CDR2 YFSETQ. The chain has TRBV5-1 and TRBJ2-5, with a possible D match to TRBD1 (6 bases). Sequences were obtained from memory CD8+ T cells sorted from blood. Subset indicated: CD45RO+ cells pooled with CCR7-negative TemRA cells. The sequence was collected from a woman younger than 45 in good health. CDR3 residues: CASSLGQERETQYF. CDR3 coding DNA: TGCGCCAGCAGCTTGGGACAGGAAAGGGAGACCCAGTACTTC.